The 23 T cell receptor beta chains listed next were all sequenced from one sample in a study of T cell responses to AZD1222 COVID-19 vaccine. Measured with immunoSEQ multiplex PCR; TCRdb has only the in-frame clones, and not every one. Of 95,000 to 150,000 clones listed, around 90% are singletons. The sequencing here drew on peripheral blood, taken 28 days after the second AZD1222 dose. The receptors were sampled from an adult who received the AZD1222 COVID-19 vaccine.

The chain has TRBV11-3 and TRBJ2-7; D is unclear. Deletions cut 5 bases from V and 4 bases from J, with 12 bases between. This CDR3 is built from 13 residues. CDR1 is SGHNT, CDR2 YENEEA, per germline. The CDR3 loop is CASSAPPSYEQYF. Written as DNA, the CDR3 is TGTGCCAGCAGCGCTCCCCCCTCTTACGAGCAGTACTTC.

The chain couples TRBV6-1 to TRBJ1-1; 9 positions agree with TRBD1. CDR1 and CDR2 from the germline V gene are MNHNS and SASEGT. This CDR3 has 16 residues. Germline trimming cut 3 bases from V and 11 bases from J; bases unmatched to any gene: 16. The CDR3: CASSDTGTGSSRPAFF. CDR3 in DNA: TGTGCCAGCAGTGACACCGGGACAGGGTCCTCCCGGCCGGCTTTCTTT.

The gene calls are TRBV7-2 and TRBJ2-2, with 12 nucleotides matching TRBD1. Germline V gene sequence: CDR1 SGHTA, CDR2 FQGNSA. The length of the CDR3 is 15 residues. V lost 5 bases and J lost 7; bases outside the gene matches: 5. The CDR3 region is CASSQGQGAVGELFF. The CDR3 DNA reads TGTGCCAGCAGCCAGGGACAGGGGGCGGTCGGGGAGCTGTTTTTT.

V usage is TRBV7-2 and J usage is TRBJ2-5; 8 nucleotides match TRBD2. The length of the CDR3 is 15 residues. The V gene's germline CDR1 is SGHTA and CDR2 FQGNSA. With 5 bases clipped from V and 4 bases from J, the junction kept 9 bases outside the gene matches. The CDR3 is CASSPFPGGAETQYF. CDR3 DNA sequence: TGTGCCAGCAGCCCCTTCCCCGGGGGGGCAGAGACCCAGTACTTC. The whole variable domain, filled in from reference TRBV7-2 and TRBJ2-5, reads GAGVSQSPSNKVTEKGKDVELRCDPISGHTALYWYRQSLGQGLEFLIYFQGNSAPDKSGLPSDRFSAERTGGSVSTLTIQRTQQEDSAVYLCASSPFPGGAETQYFGPGTRLLVL.

The chain combines TRBV5-5 with TRBJ2-6; D not certain. Trimming took 5 bases from V and 2 from J, leaving 11 bases between them. This CDR3 spans 15 amino acids. The germline V gene encodes CDR1 SGHKS and CDR2 YYEKEE (reference sequence). CDR3 nucleotides: TGTGCCAGCAGGCCTCTGGGGACTGGGGCCAACGTCCTGACTTTC. It encodes CASRPLGTGANVLTF. Looking up the rest from reference TRBV5-5 and TRBJ2-6 gives the full variable domain: DAGVTQSPTHLIKTRGQQVTLRCSPISGHKSVSWYQQVLGQGPQFIFQYYEKEERGRGNFPDRFSARQFPNYSSELNVNALLLGDSALYLCASRPLGTGANVLTFGAGSRLTVL.

The V and J genes are TRBV11-2 and TRBJ1-4; D perhaps matches TRBD1 (5 bases). This CDR3 region has 15 residues. Trimming pared 5 bases from V and 10 bases from J, leaving 20 bases between. Per the germline V gene, CDR1 is SGHAT and CDR2 is FQNNGV. CDR3 sequence reads: CASSLRDPRDLKLFF. The CDR3 nucleotides are TGTGCCAGCAGCCTCCGGGACCCTCGGGACTTAAAACTGTTTTTT. Drawing the rest from reference TRBV11-2 and TRBJ1-4, the complete variable domain is EAGVAQSPRYKIIEKRQSVAFWCNPISGHATLYWYQQILGQGPKLLIQFQNNGVVDDSQLPKDRFSAERLKGVDSTLKIQPAKLEDSAVYLCASSLRDPRDLKLFFGSGTQLSVL.

The J gene is TRBJ1-3, the V gene TRBV9; TRBD1 agrees at 8 bases. Germline V CDR1 and CDR2: SGDLS, YYNGEE. The CDR3 runs to 15 residues. Trimming removed 3 bases from V and 3 bases from J; junction bases left unmatched: 5. CDR3 bases: TGTGCCAGCAGCGCCAGGGGGCGGAATGGAAACACCATATATTTT. Encoded protein: CASSARGRNGNTIYF.

V usage is TRBV27 and J usage is TRBJ2-3, with a weak D call TRBD1 (6 bases). This CDR3 comprises 13 residues. The V end was cut by 5 bases, the J end by 3 bases, with 9 bases between. Germline CDR1 is MNHEY and CDR2 is SMNVEV (reference sequence). The DNA for the CDR3 is TGTGCCAGCAGTCTCAGGGGTACAGATACGCAGTATTTT. Encoded protein: CASSLRGTDTQYF.

This chain connects TRBV29-1 to TRBJ2-5; D might be TRBD1 (6 bases). Trimming left V 7 bases short and J 4 bases short, with 16 bases between. The CDR3 has 13 residues. Per germline, CDR1 SQVTM and CDR2 ANQGSEA. CDR3 region: CSAWAGDVETQYF. For the CDR3, the DNA is TGCAGCGCCTGGGCAGGGGACGTAGAGACCCAGTACTTC.

This chain connects TRBV7-2 to TRBJ2-7; 7 positions agree with TRBD1. This CDR3 has 15 residues. V lost 0 bases, J lost 2 bases, and 4 bases stayed unmatched. The V gene's germline CDR1 is SGHTA and CDR2 FQGNSA. For the CDR3, the DNA is TGTGCCAGCAGCTTAGCCGGGACAGAAGCCTACGAGCAGTACTTC. Its translation is CASSLAGTEAYEQYF.

The rearrangement joins TRBV21-1 to TRBJ1-6. TRBV21-1 has pseudogene status. The CDR3 spans 14 residues. The chain's CDR3 is CASSEDSLRGPLHF. DNA for the CDR3: TGTGCCAGCAGCGAAGACTCCTTACGGGGTCCCCTCCACTTT.

V is TRBV5-8 and J is TRBJ1-5; D perhaps matches TRBD1 (6 bases). Germline-derived CDR1 and CDR2 are SGHTS and YDEGEE. V lost 4 bases and J lost 3, with 11 bases in between. This CDR3 has 14 residues. CDR3 nucleotide sequence: TGTGCCAGCAGCCGTGGACAGATCAATCAGCCCCAGCATTTT. Translating it yields CASSRGQINQPQHF.

The chain uses TRBV2 and TRBJ1-2; D is perhaps TRBD1 (6 bases). Deletions cut 2 bases from V and 4 bases from J, with 11 bases between. The germline CDR1 and CDR2 sequences are SNHLY and FYNNEI. CDR3 size: 14 residues. In DNA, the CDR3 is TGTGCCAGCAGTGAACGGGGAGGGGGCTATGGCTACACCTTC. This sequence encodes CASSERGGGYGYTF.

This chain links TRBV27 with TRBJ1-1; no definite D call. Germline V gives CDR1 MNHEY, CDR2 SMNVEV (reference sequence). CDR3 size: 12 residues. V was trimmed by 6 bases and J by 0 bases, leaving 5 bases between them. This CDR3 is CASRSLNTEAFF. In nucleotides, the CDR3 is TGTGCCAGCAGGTCCTTGAACACTGAAGCTTTCTTT.

This clone occurred a few times. This rearrangement joins TRBV28 to TRBJ1-2; no firm D call. The germline V and J ends were trimmed by 6 bases and 4 bases, with 9 bases remaining between them. The germline CDR1 and CDR2 sequences are MDHEN and SYDVKM. This CDR3 spans 12 amino acids. The CDR3 spells CASSQDSYGYTF. DNA for the CDR3: TGTGCCAGCAGCCAGGATTCCTATGGCTACACCTTC.

CDR3 bases: TGTGCCAGCTCACCACCCGGGGGGGGCTCCTACAATGAGCAGTTCTTC. It specifies CASSPPGGGSYNEQFF. The chain recombines TRBV18 with TRBJ2-1, with 8 bases identical to TRBD2. Germline loops: CDR1 KGHSH, CDR2 LQKENI. V lost 0 bases to trimming and J lost 0 bases; unmatched junction nucleotides: 1. The CDR3 consists of 16 residues.

This chain links TRBV25-1 with TRBJ2-7; D is perhaps TRBD1 (5 bases). Germline CDR1 MGHDK, CDR2 SYGVNS. V was pared by 0 bases and J by 6 bases, with 18 bases between. This CDR3 contains 16 residues. DNA of the CDR3: TGTGCCAGCAGTGAATATAGGTCAGGGAACCCTGGCGAGCAGTACTTC. Protein sequence: CASSEYRSGNPGEQYF.

The V gene is TRBV28, the J gene TRBJ2-7; 10 nucleotides agree with TRBD2. The germline V gene has CDR1 MDHEN and CDR2 SYDVKM. The CDR3 contains 15 residues. Unmatched junction bases numbered 9, after V lost 5 bases and J lost 5 bases. In DNA, the CDR3 is TGTGCCAGCAGTGTAAGCGGGGGGGCGATTAACGAGCAGTACTTC. Amino acids: CASSVSGGAINEQYF.

The chain combines TRBV6-6 with TRBJ2-5; 9 positions agree with TRBD2. Germline CDR1 reads MNHNY; CDR2 reads SVGAGI (reference sequence). This CDR3 region has 14 residues. With V trimmed by 10 bases and J by 3 bases, 9 bases remained unmatched. The CDR3 DNA reads TGTGCCACCCGGGCCAGCGGGGGGAAAGAGACCCAGTACTTC. Amino acid sequence: CATRASGGKETQYF.

The chain is built from TRBV5-1 and TRBJ1-1; D is uncertain. Germline CDR1 and CDR2: SGHRS and YFSETQ. This CDR3 comprises 14 residues. Deletions cut 0 bases from V and 4 bases from J, with 10 bases between. This CDR3 is CASSLGPDITEAFF. The CDR3 DNA sequence: TGCGCCAGCAGCTTGGGTCCTGATATCACTGAAGCTTTCTTT.

V gene TRBV12-3 or TRBV12-4 combines with J gene TRBJ1-1, with unresolved D. The CDR3 extends over 11 amino acids. V dropped 4 bases and J dropped 5 bases, with 5 bases sitting between them. This chain's CDR3 is CASSYRTEAFF. CDR3 DNA: TGTGCCAGCAGTTATCGTACTGAAGCTTTCTTT.

Here the CDR3 DNA reads TGTGCCAGCAGCTTGGACAGGGTCGGCGGCTACACCTTC. Its translation is CASSLDRVGGYTF. V is TRBV5-4 and J is TRBJ1-2, with D possibly TRBD1 on 6 matching bases. The germline V gene has CDR1 SGHNT and CDR2 YYREEE (reference sequence). The CDR3 runs 13 residues. With 0 bases removed from V and 8 bases from J, the gap between germline ends came to 11 bases.

This clone was recorded only once. The chain recombines TRBV4-3 with TRBJ2-7, with D uncertain. Germline V gene sequence: CDR1 LGHNA, CDR2 YSLEER. The CDR3 has 16 amino acids. The V end lost 0 bases, the J end lost 1 base, and 13 bases lay between the germline ends. CDR3 nucleotide sequence: TGCGCCAGCAGCCAAGATGAGGAAGATCCTTCCTACGAGCAGTACTTC. It translates to CASSQDEEDPSYEQYF.